The clone carrying this TCR beta chain is a singleton in its sample. As yet, its antigen is unknown. In terms of origin and age, donors were healthy Caucasian individuals from Russia aged 6 to 90. Whenever a sample was processed, at least 6 million PBMCs were isolated. Samples each had at least 5 micrograms of total RNA extracted. J gave up 11 bases and V 4 bases, and 9 bases lay outside the gene matches. Germline V lookup: CDR1 LGHDT, CDR2 YNNKEL (reference sequence). The CDR3 is 15 residues long. A second PCR of roughly 7 to 11 cycles used a sample-barcoded 5' primer and a J-beta primer mix. One entry per CDR3 protein results from TCRdb running MiXCR on the 5' RACE reads. The sample lists some 1.4 million distinct CDR3 sequences, about 40% seen once, with approximately 7.9% in the top ten. This record comes from a study of blood T cells in healthy people across ages. Study-wide points: Older individuals had lower TCR beta diversity per million T cells (the decline was roughly linear).

The chain carries TRBV3-1 and TRBJ2-5, with 14 bases aligning to TRBD2. Material: blood. This clonotype was sampled from a woman under 30 in good health. DNA of the CDR3: TGTGCCAGCAGCCTTGGGACTAGCGGGAGTAGTGAGCAGTACTTC. Protein product: CASSLGTSGSSEQYF.